This T cell receptor (beta chain) was captured by sequencing in a study of T cells after somatic rescue of genetic block. The CDR3 sequence is 17 residues long. V dropped 0 bases and J dropped 7; count of bases not matched to a gene: 6. Per germline, CDR1 MRHNA and CDR2 SNTAGT. Using immunoSEQ multiplex PCR, the repertoire was profiled, and TCRdb retains in-frame clones only, with some absent. The sample has approximately 12,000 clones; less than 80% are singletons. The chain has TRBV6-4 and TRBJ2-1; TRBD2 matches 13 bases. The sequence came from a boy younger than 18. The specimen was peripheral blood mononuclear cells (PBMCs). CDR3 loop: CASSDSLLAGGPNEQFF. The CDR3 DNA reads TGTGCCAGCAGTGACTCCCTACTAGCGGGGGGGCCGAATGAGCAGTTCTTC.